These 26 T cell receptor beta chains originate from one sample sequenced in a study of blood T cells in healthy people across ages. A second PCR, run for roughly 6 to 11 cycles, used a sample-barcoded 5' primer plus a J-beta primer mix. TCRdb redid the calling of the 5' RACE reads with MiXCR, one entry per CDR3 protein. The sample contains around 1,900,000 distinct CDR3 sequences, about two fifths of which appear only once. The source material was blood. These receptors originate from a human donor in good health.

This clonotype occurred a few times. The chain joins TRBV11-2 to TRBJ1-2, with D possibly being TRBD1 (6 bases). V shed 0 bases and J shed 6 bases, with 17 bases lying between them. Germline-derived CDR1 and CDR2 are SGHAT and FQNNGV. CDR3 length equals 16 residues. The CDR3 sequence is CASSLDLGSGVNGYTF. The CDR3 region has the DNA TGTGCCAGCAGCTTAGATCTGGGGTCAGGGGTAAATGGCTACACCTTC. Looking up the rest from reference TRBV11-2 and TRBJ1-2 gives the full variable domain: EAGVAQSPRYKIIEKRQSVAFWCNPISGHATLYWYQQILGQGPKLLIQFQNNGVVDDSQLPKDRFSAERLKGVDSTLKIQPAKLEDSAVYLCASSLDLGSGVNGYTFGSGTRLTVV.

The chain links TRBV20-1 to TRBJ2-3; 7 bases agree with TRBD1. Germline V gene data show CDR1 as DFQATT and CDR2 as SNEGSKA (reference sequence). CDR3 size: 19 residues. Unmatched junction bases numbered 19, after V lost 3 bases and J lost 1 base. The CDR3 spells CSASYETGLSSAGTDTQYF. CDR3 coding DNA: TGCAGTGCTAGTTACGAGACAGGGTTGTCGTCAGCGGGCACAGATACGCAGTATTTT.

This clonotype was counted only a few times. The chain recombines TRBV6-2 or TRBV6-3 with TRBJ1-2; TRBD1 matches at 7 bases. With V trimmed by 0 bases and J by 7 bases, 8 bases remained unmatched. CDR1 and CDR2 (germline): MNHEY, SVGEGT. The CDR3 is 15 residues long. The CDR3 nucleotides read TGTGCCAGCAGTTACTCGTTACTGACAGGGAGTGGCTACACCTTC. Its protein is CASSYSLLTGSGYTF.

In nucleotides, the CDR3 is TGCGCCAGCAGCCAAGATACCACAGGGGATTTGGGCGAGCAGTACTTC. Translating gives CASSQDTTGDLGEQYF. V is TRBV4-3 and J is TRBJ2-7, with 7 bases lining up with TRBD1. Trimming removed 0 bases from V and 6 bases from J; junction bases left unmatched: 11. Germline V lookup: CDR1 LGHNA, CDR2 YSLEER. This CDR3 region has 16 residues.

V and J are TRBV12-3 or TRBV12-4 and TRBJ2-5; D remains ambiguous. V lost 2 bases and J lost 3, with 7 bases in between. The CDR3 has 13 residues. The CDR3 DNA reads TGTGCCAGCAGTTTAAAGGTTGAAGAGACCCAGTACTTC. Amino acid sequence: CASSLKVEETQYF.

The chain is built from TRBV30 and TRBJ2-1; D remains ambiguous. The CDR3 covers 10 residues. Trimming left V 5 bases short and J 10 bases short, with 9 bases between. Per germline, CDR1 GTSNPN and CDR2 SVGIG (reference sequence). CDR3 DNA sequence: TGTGCCTGGGGCCTACGAGAGCAGTTCTTC. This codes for CAWGLREQFF.

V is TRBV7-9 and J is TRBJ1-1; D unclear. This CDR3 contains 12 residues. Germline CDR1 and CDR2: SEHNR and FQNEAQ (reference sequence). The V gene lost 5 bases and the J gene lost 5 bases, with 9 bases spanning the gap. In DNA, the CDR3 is TGTGCCAGCAGCGACGAAAGGACTGAAGCTTTCTTT. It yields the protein CASSDERTEAFF.

The CDR3, as DNA: TGTGCCAGCAGCGAGGGGACCAGCGGGGGGGCCAATGAGCAGTTCTTC. Translated: CASSEGTSGGANEQFF. The V call is TRBV7-2, the J call TRBJ2-1; TRBD2 agrees at 10 bases. Germline trimming cut 5 bases from V and 6 bases from J; bases unmatched to any gene: 10. The CDR3 is 16 amino acids. Germline V lookup: CDR1 SGHTA, CDR2 FQGNSA.

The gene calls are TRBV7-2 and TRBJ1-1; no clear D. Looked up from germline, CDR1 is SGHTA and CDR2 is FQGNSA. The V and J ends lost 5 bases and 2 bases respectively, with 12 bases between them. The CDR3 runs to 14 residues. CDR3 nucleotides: TGTGCCAGCAGCCGCGAAAGGGTAAACACTGAAGCTTTCTTT. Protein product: CASSRERVNTEAFF.

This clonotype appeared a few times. In nucleotides, the CDR3 is TGCGCCAACAGATACGGGACAACCTCAACTAATGAAAAACTGTTTTTT. Translation gives CANRYGTTSTNEKLFF. This sequence joins TRBV5-1 and TRBJ1-4; D possibly corresponds to TRBD1 (6 bases). The CDR3 sequence is 16 residues long. Germline loops: CDR1 SGHRS, CDR2 YFSETQ. V shed 9 bases and J shed 0 bases, with 18 bases lying between them.

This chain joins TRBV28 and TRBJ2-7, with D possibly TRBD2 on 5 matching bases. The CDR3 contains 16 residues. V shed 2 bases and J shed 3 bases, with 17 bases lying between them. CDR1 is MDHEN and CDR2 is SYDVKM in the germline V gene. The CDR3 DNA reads TGTGCCAGCAGTTTACCCCCGGGTAGCGACAACTACGAGCAGTACTTC. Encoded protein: CASSLPPGSDNYEQYF.

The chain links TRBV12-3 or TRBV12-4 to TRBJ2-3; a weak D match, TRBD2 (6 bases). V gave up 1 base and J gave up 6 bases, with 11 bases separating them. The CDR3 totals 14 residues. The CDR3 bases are TGTGCCAGCAGTTTAGGCCGGGACTTGGATACGCAGTATTTT. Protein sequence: CASSLGRDLDTQYF.

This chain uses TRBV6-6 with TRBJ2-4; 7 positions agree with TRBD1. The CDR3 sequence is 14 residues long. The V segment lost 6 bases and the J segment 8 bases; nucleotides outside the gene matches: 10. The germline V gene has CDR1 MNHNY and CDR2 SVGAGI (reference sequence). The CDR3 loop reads CASSSWGQGDIQYF. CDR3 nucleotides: TGTGCCAGCAGCAGCTGGGGGCAGGGGGACATTCAGTACTTC.

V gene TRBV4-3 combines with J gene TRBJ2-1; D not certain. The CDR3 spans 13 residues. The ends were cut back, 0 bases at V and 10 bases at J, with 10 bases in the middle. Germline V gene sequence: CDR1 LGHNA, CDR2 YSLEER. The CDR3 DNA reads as TGCGCCAGCAGCCAAGATAGACGAGACGAGCAGTTCTTC. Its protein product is CASSQDRRDEQFF.

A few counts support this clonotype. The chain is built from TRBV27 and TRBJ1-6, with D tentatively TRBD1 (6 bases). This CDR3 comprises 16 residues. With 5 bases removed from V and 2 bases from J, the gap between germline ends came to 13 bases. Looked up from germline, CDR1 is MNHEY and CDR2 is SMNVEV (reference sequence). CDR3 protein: CASSPGALPYNSPLHF. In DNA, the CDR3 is TGTGCCAGCAGTCCAGGGGCCCTACCCTATAATTCACCCCTCCACTTT.

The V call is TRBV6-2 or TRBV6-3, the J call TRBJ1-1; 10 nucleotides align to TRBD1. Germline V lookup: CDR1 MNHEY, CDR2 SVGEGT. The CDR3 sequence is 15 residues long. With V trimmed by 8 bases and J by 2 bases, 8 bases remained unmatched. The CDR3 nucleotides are TGTGCCAGCGCACCCACGACAGGGGGCAACACTGAAGCTTTCTTT. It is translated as CASAPTTGGNTEAFF.

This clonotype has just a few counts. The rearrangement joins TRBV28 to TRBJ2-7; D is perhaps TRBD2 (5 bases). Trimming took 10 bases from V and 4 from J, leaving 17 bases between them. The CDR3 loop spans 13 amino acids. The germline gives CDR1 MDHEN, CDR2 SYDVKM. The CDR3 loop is CATGELRAYEQYF. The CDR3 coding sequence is TGTGCCACCGGGGAGTTGCGGGCTTACGAGCAGTACTTC. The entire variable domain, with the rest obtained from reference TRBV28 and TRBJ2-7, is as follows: DVKVTQSSRYLVKRTGEKVFLECVQDMDHENMFWYRQDPGLGLRLIYFSYDVKMKEKGDIPEGYSVSREKKERFSLILESASTNQTSMYLCATGELRAYEQYFGPGTRLTVT.

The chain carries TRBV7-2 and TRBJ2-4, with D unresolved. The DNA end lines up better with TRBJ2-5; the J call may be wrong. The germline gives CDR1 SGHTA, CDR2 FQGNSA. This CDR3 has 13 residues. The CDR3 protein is CASRYSGQETQYF. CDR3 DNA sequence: TGTGCCAGCAGGTACTCGGGCCAAGAGACCCAGTACTTC.

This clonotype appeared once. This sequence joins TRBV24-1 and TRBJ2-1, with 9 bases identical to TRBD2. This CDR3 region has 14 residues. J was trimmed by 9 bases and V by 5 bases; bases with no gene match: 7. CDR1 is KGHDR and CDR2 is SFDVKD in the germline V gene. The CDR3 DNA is TGTGCCACCAGTGCGGGCGGGGGGGCTTTTGAGCAGTTCTTC. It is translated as CATSAGGGAFEQFF.

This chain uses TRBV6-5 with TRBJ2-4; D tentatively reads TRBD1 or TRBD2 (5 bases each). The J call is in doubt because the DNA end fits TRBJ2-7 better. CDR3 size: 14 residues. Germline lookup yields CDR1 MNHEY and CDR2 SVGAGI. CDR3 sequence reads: CASSYTGRPYEQYF. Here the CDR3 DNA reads TGTGCCAGCAGTTACACGGGACGGCCTTACGAGCAGTACTTC.

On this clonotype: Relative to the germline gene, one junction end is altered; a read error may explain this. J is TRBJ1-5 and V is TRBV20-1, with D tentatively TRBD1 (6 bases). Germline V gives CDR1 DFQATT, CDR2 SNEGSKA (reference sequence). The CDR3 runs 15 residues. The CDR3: CGAGLSGDSGQPQHF. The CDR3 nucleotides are TGCGGTGCTGGACTTTCAGGGGACTCTGGTCAGCCCCAGCATTTT.

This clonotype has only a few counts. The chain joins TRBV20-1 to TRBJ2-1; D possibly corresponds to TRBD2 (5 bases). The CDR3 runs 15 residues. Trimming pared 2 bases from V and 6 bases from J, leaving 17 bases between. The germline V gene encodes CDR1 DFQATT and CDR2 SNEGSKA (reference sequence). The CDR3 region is CSARFGNSVGNEQFF. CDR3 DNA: TGCAGTGCTAGATTCGGAAATAGCGTCGGCAATGAGCAGTTCTTC.

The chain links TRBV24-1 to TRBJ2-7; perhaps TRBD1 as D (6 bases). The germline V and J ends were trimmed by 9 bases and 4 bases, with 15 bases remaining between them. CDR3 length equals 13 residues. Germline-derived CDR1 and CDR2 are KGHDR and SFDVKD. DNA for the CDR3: TGTGCCACCGCCCCTCCCACAGGGTACGAGCAGTACTTC. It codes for CATAPPTGYEQYF.

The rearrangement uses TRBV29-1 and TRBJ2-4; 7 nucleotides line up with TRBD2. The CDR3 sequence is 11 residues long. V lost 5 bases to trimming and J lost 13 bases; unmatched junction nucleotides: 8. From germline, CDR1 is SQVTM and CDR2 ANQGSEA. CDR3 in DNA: TGCAGCGTTCTCGGCCGGGGGGAGCAGTACTTC. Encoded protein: CSVLGRGEQYF.

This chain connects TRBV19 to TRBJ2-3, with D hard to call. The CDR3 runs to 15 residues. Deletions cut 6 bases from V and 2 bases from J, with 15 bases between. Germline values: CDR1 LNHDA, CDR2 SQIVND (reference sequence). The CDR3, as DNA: TGTGCCAGTAGCCCTGGGCGACAAAACACAGATACGCAGTATTTT. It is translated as CASSPGRQNTDTQYF.

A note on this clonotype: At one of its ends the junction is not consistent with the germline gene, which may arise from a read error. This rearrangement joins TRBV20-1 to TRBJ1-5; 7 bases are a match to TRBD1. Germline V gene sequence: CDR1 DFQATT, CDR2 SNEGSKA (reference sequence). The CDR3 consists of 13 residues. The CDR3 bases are TGCAGTGCTCGGACAGGAGGGAGTCAGCCCCGGCATTTT. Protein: CSARTGGSQPRHF.